A selection of T cell receptor beta chains follows, all from one sample in a study of blood T cell repertoires in COVID-19. TCRdb's copy holds only in-frame clones and misses some; the assay was immunoSEQ multiplex PCR. This sample has roughly 78,000 clones; approximately 90% occur once, and the top ten carry about 0.56%. Sequencing was performed on peripheral blood. Receptors were obtained from a man aged 60-69 years with acute or convalescent COVID-19. The CDR3 runs from the conserved cysteine through the conserved F or W. Fields, in order: D gene, J gene, clone size, V gene, CDR3 protein, CDR3 DNA. A D gene is named only where the DNA matches it firmly. Some rows mark clone size as missing; the rest say once, few, many or name a class of expanded clone.

.,TRBJ2-5,once,TRBV5-1,CASSLLTAETQYF,TGCGCCAGCAGCTTGCTCACAGCAGAGACCCAGTACTTC
.,TRBJ2-7,.,TRBV13,CASSPPRASYEQYF,TGTGCCAGCAGCCCCCCCAGGGCCTCCTACGAGCAGTACTTC
TRBD2,TRBJ2-3,.,TRBV9,CASSSGGLVQHTQYF,TGTGCCAGCAGCAGTGGGGGACTAGTCCAACATACGCAGTATTTT
.,TRBJ2-5,.,TRBV7-9,CASSLVTGETQYF,TGTGCCAGCAGCTTAGTCACAGGAGAGACCCAGTACTTC
.,TRBJ1-1,once,TRBV2,CASSESGRTEAFF,TGTGCCAGCAGTGAATCAGGTAGGACTGAAGCTTTCTTT
.,TRBJ2-7,.,TRBV5-4,CASSLGQGFYEQYF,TGTGCCAGCAGCTTGGGTCAGGGGTTCTACGAGCAGTACTTC
.,TRBJ1-2,.,TRBV5-6,CASSLARGFGANYGYTF,TGTGCCAGCAGCTTGGCAAGAGGGTTCGGTGCTAACTATGGCTACACCTTC
TRBD2,TRBJ2-5,once,TRBV5-3,CARSASGGSVGETQYF,TGTGCCAGAAGCGCCTCCGGCGGGAGCGTCGGAGAGACCCAGTACTTC
.,TRBJ1-4,.,TRBV6-6,CASSSRGGGGEKLFF,TGTGCCAGCAGTTCCAGGGGCGGGGGCGGTGAAAAACTGTTTTTT
TRBD2,TRBJ2-1,.,TRBV19,CASSSGLAGGPYNEQFF,TGTGCCAGTAGTTCGGGACTAGCGGGAGGACCCTACAATGAGCAGTTCTTC
TRBD1,TRBJ1-2,.,TRBV6-4,CASSDSGTGGGYGYTF,TGTGCCAGCAGTGACTCGGGGACAGGGGGCGGCTATGGCTACACCTTC
.,TRBJ2-1,few,TRBV3-1/TRBV3-2,CASSPDLAGRIDNEQFF,TGTGCCAGCAGCCCTGATCTTGCCGGGAGAATTGACAATGAGCAGTTCTTC
.,TRBJ2-3,.,TRBV7-3,CASSNLVDTQYF,TGTGCCAGCAGCAACTTGGTAGATACGCAGTATTTT
.,TRBJ1-1,.,TRBV5-1,CASSWEETGTEAFF,TGCGCCAGCAGTTGGGAGGAAACGGGCACTGAAGCTTTCTTT